Below are 3 T cell receptor beta chains sequenced from a single sample in a study of cytomegalovirus exposure and HLA in healthy donors. PCR amplification relied on 60 Vbeta primers (plus 13 Jbeta primers). The method was immunoSEQ multiplex PCR; TCRdb's version includes in-frame clones alone and lacks a portion of them. The repertoire holds approximately 190,000 clones, with around 83% as singletons. The sequencing input was PBMCs. The receptors come from a woman aged 45-65 years in good health and CMV-seropositive.

A few counts support this clone. The chain employs TRBV4-3 and TRBJ2-7; 8 bases agree with TRBD1. Germline CDR1 and CDR2: LGHNA and YSLEER. Germline trimming cut 2 bases from V and 6 bases from J; bases unmatched to any gene: 6. The CDR3 is 14 amino acids. In DNA, the CDR3 is TGCGCCAGCAGCCAAAGGACAGGGAGGTCCGAGCAGTACTTC. This gives the protein CASSQRTGRSEQYF.

The chain couples TRBV7-2 to TRBJ2-7, with D possibly TRBD2 on 6 matching bases. The CDR3 is made up of 14 amino acids. V lost 5 bases, J lost 3 bases, and 14 bases lay in between. Germline values: CDR1 SGHTA, CDR2 FQGNSA. This chain's CDR3 is CASSARGLIYEQYF. Here the CDR3 DNA reads TGTGCCAGCAGCGCACGGGGGTTGATCTACGAGCAGTACTTC.

The chain is built from TRBV27 and TRBJ2-5; TRBD2 agrees at 10 bases. This CDR3 region has 15 residues. Trimming took 6 bases from V and 3 from J; bases not matched to a gene: 7. Germline loops: CDR1 MNHEY, CDR2 SMNVEV (reference sequence). CDR3 loop: CASSHRTSGKETQYF. The CDR3 DNA reads TGTGCCAGCAGCCACAGGACTAGCGGAAAAGAGACCCAGTACTTC.